The clone carrying this T cell receptor beta chain was counted many times. Its antigen is unidentified. Amplified regions were TCR beta CDR3 sequences from RNA transcripts. First-round RT-PCR with HTBI primers amplified the TCR CDR3 region. TCRdb reprocessed the multiplex PCR reads with MiXCR, giving one entry per CDR3 protein. The sample lists around 600,000 distinct CDR3 sequences, 13% to 15% occurring once. This entry is derived from a study of T cells in Graves' hyperthyroidism and ophthalmopathy. General study findings and limits: The authors' 13 V-J model separated ophthalmopathy from stable hyperthyroidism.

V was pared by 1 base and J by 3 bases, with 14 bases of the junction left unmatched. CDR1 SNHLY and CDR2 FYNNEI come from the germline V gene. This CDR3 contains 19 residues. Input material: blood. This receptor was identified in a woman aged 18-35 years with Graves' ophthalmopathy. This chain links TRBV2 with TRBJ2-2; 7 bases are shared with TRBD2. The CDR3 nucleotides are TGTGCCAGCAGTGAAGATTCGGGGGGTTGGGCGGAATACACCGGGGAGCTGTTTTTT. Translation: CASSEDSGGWAEYTGELFF.